This T cell receptor (beta chain) is drawn from a study of T cell responses to AZD1222 COVID-19 vaccine. On the study more broadly: Recipients boosted at about 4 weeks or about 12 weeks are pooled. Notes on the study in general: Donor demographics were predominantly white British with a female majority; clonal diversity may be underestimated. Spike as a whole was targeted by vaccine-associated CD4 TCRs, dominant at 160-218 and 743-854.

On this clone itself: What it recognizes is unknown.

The V segment lost 4 bases and the J segment 6 bases; nucleotides outside the gene matches: 17. CDR3 size: 17 residues. Per germline, CDR1 SGHRS and CDR2 YFSETQ. Generated by immunoSEQ multiplex PCR, the TCRdb table keeps only in-frame clones and is missing some. The top ten hold over 3.5% of the sample, which has around 130,000 clones, about 89% seen once. The material was peripheral blood, obtained on day 0 of AZD1222 vaccination. This sequence was found in an adult in good health. V gene TRBV5-1 combines with J gene TRBJ2-7; 9 bases map to TRBD2. The CDR3 region is CASSMGLAEAILGEQYF. CDR3 sequence (DNA): TGCGCCAGCAGCATGGGACTAGCAGAGGCCATTTTGGGCGAGCAGTACTTC.